The source of this TCR beta chain is a study of regulatory T cells in long-lasting Graves disease. This clonotype has ten or more counts. Described time point: newly diagnosed GD, antithyroid drugs for less than 3 months. PBMC RNA was the source of the TCR library. Germline CDR1 reads PRHDT; CDR2 reads FYEKMQ (reference sequence). This CDR3 has 16 amino acids. V lost 4 bases, J lost 2 bases, and 16 bases lay in between. According to the study, TCR beta libraries were built with iRepertoire HTBI primers and CDR3-region Arm-PCR. TCRdb fed the multiplex PCR reads into MiXCR, producing one record per CDR3 protein. The table shows around 460,000 distinct CDR3 sequences, with 12% to 15% occurring only once. This sample also appeared in a second study, on T cells in Graves' hyperthyroidism and ophthalmopathy.

This TCR was sampled from a woman aged 45-65 years with Graves disease. The starting material was peripheral blood mononuclear cells (PBMCs), obtained at new diagnosis, from a patient treated with antithyroid drugs. J is TRBJ2-3 and V is TRBV13; maybe TRBD1 (8 bases). The CDR3 loop reads CASSWGGQATTDTQYF. Written as DNA, the CDR3 is TGTGCCAGCAGCTGGGGGGGACAGGCTACCACAGATACGCAGTATTTT.